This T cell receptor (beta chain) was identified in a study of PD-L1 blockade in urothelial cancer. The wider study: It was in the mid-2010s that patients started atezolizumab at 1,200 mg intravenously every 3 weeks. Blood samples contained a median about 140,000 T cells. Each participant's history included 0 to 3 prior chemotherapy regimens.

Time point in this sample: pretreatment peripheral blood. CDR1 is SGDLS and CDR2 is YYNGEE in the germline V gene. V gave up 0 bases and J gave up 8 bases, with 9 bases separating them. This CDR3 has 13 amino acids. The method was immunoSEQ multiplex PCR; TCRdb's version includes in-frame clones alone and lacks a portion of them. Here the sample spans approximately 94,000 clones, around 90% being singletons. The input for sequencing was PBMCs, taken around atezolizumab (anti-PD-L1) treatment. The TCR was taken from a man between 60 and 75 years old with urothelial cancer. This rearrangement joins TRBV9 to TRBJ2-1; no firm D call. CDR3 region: CASSVGGGDEQFF. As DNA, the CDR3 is TGTGCCAGCAGCGTAGGCGGCGGTGATGAGCAGTTCTTC.